Listed below are T cell receptor beta chains from one sample, sequenced in a study of cytomegalovirus exposure and HLA in healthy donors. Using immunoSEQ multiplex PCR, the repertoire was profiled, and TCRdb retains in-frame clones only, with some absent. The repertoire includes about 190,000 clones, over 75% of them detected once, and less than 7% sits in the top ten. Sequenced: PBMCs. The receptors were sampled from a man aged 35-49 years in good health and CMV-seropositive. CDR3s include the opening cysteine and the closing phenylalanine or tryptophan. A D gene is named only where the DNA matches it firmly. Clone size is stated in some rows and not others, as once, few, many or a class when expanded.

TRBJ1-5 TRBD1 . TRBV7-8 16 TGTGCCAGCAGCTATAGGACAGGGGCCCGCAATCAGCCCCAGCATTTT CASSYRTGARNQPQHF
TRBJ2-3 . few TRBV27 14 TGTGCCAGCAGTTTTATTACACCGCCAGATACGCAGTATTTT CASSFITPPDTQYF
TRBJ1-1 . . TRBV6-5 14 TGTGCCAGCAGCACCAGTAGGGGAACCACTGAAGCTTTCTTT CASSTSRGTTEAFF
TRBJ2-7 TRBD1 . TRBV5-1 14 TGCGCCAGCAGCCCGACGACAGGGACCTACGAGCAGTACTTC CASSPTTGTYEQYF
TRBJ1-2 TRBD1 few TRBV4-3 16 TGCGCCAGCAGCCAACAACCGGGACAGGGAATGAATGGCTACACCTTC CASSQQPGQGMNGYTF
TRBJ1-6 . . TRBV7-3 15 TGTGCCAGCAGCCCAGATGGCAGGGGCGGGTCACCCCTCCACTTT CASSPDGRGGSPLHF
TRBJ2-3 TRBD2 . TRBV28 20 TGTGCCAGCAGTTTCGACGGTCAGGCTAGCGGGGGGGGAGCGATAGATACGCAGTATTTT CASSFDGQASGGGAIDTQYF
TRBJ2-7 . . TRBV14 15 TGTGCCAGCAGCCGAAACATTGGGGCTGAGTACGAGCAGTACTTC CASSRNIGAEYEQYF
TRBJ2-1 TRBD2 . TRBV10-3 18 TGTGCCATCAGCTCTGGAGGGAGCGGGGGAGGGGACTACAATGAGCAGTTCTTC CAISSGGSGGGDYNEQFF
TRBJ2-7 TRBD1 once TRBV19 15 TGTGCCAGTAGTATAGAGACAGGGGCGCCCTACGAGCAGTACTTC CASSIETGAPYEQYF
TRBJ1-3 TRBD1 few TRBV28 15 TGTGCCAGCAGGGTACAGGGGACCTCTGGAAACACCATATATTTT CASRVQGTSGNTIYF
TRBJ2-7 TRBD1 . TRBV6-5 14 TGTGCCAGCAGTTATCGGGACAGGTCCTACGAGCAGTACTTC CASSYRDRSYEQYF
TRBJ2-3 TRBD2 few TRBV9 16 TGTGCCAGCAGCGGCTTAGCGGGGCTCAGCACAGATACGCAGTATTTT CASSGLAGLSTDTQYF
TRBJ2-3 . . TRBV21-1 18 TGTGCCAGCAGCAAAGTCGAGGGGAGGACAGGGCTCACAGATACGCAGTATTTT CASSKVEGRTGLTDTQYF